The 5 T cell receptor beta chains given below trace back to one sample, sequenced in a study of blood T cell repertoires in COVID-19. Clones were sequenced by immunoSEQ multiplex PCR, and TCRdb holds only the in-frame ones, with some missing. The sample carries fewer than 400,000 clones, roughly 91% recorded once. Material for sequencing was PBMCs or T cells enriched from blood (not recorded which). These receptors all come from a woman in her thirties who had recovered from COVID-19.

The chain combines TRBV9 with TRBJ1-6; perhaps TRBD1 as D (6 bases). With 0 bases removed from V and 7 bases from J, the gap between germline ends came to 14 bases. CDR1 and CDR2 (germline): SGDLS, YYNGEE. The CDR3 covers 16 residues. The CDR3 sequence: CASSVAGAAGNSPLHF. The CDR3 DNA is TGTGCCAGCAGCGTAGCAGGGGCCGCTGGGAATTCACCCCTCCACTTT.

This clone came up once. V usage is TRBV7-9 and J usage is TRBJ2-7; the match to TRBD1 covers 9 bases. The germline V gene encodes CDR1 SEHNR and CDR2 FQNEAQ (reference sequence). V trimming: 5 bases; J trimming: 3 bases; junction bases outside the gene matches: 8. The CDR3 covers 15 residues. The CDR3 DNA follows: TGTGCCAGCAGCCCGAGGACAGGGGTGGACTACGAGCAGTACTTC. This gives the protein CASSPRTGVDYEQYF.

For the CDR3, the DNA is TGTGCCAGCAGGGGCGAGGGGGCCGGCGAAAAACTGTTTTTT. It yields the protein CASRGEGAGEKLFF. This rearrangement joins TRBV28 to TRBJ1-4; TRBD1 agrees at 7 bases. This CDR3 contains 14 residues. After removal of 6 bases from V and 8 bases from J, the junction contained 9 bases not matched to a gene. The V gene's germline CDR1 is MDHEN and CDR2 SYDVKM.

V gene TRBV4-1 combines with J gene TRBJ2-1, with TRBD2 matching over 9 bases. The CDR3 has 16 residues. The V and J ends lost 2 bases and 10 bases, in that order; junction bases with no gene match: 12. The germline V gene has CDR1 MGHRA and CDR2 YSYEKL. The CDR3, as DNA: TGCGCCAGCAGCCAACCCGGACTAGCGAAAGGTGTAGAGCAGTTCTTC. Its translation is CASSQPGLAKGVEQFF.

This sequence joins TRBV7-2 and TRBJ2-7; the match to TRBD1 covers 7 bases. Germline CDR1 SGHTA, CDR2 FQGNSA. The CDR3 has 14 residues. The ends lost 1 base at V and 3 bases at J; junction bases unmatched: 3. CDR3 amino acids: CASSLEGQNYEQYF. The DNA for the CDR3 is TGTGCCAGCAGCTTAGAGGGACAGAACTACGAGCAGTACTTC.